This passage covers 32 T cell receptor beta chains from one sample sequenced in a study of T-cell reconstitution after alpha-beta-depleted transplantation in children. Unique molecular identifiers were used to barcode this TCRbeta library. One entry per CDR3 protein results from TCRdb running MiXCR on the PCR reads. The data show nearly 550,000 distinct CDR3 sequences, with about 17% seen just once and 3% to 4% held by the top ten. Sequenced here: PBMCs from the stem cell graft donor, sampled from the stem cell graft. These receptors were collected from a human donor who donated a stem cell graft to a child with acute lymphoblastic leukemia.

CDR3 protein: CASSVRAGPMAYEQYF. The CDR3 region has the DNA TGTGCCAGCAGCGTCCGGGCCGGGCCTATGGCCTACGAGCAGTACTTC. The chain links TRBV9 to TRBJ2-7, with unresolved D. In germline, CDR1 is SGDLS, CDR2 YYNGEE. V was clipped by 2 bases and J by 2 bases, with 17 bases between them. CDR3 length: 16 amino acids.

The CDR3 DNA reads TGTGCCAGCAGCCCCCCGGAGGGGTACAATGAGCAGTTCTTC. Translated, it gives CASSPPEGYNEQFF. The rearrangement uses TRBV11-2 and TRBJ2-1, with a tentative D call TRBD2 (6 bases). Trimming pared 5 bases from V and 4 bases from J, leaving 12 bases between. CDR3 length: 14 amino acids. Germline CDR1 SGHAT, CDR2 FQNNGV.

The chain employs TRBV12-3 or TRBV12-4 and TRBJ2-1; 13 nucleotides match TRBD2. The junction had 10 bases not matched to a gene; V was cut back by 6 bases and J by 8 bases. This CDR3 comprises 16 residues. This chain's CDR3 is CASSLKWTSGSDEQFF. The CDR3 DNA follows: TGTGCCAGCAGCCTAAAATGGACTAGCGGGAGCGATGAGCAGTTCTTC.

The chain carries TRBV29-1 and TRBJ2-7; TRBD1 is a possible D gene (6 bases). There are 12 residues in the CDR3. Per germline, CDR1 SQVTM and CDR2 ANQGSEA. The V end lost 2 bases, the J end lost 4 bases, and 9 bases lay between the germline ends. This CDR3 reads CSVERQGYEQYF. The CDR3 nucleotides read TGCAGCGTTGAACGGCAGGGGTACGAGCAGTACTTC.

Within the sample, this clonotype is medium-sized. The chain links TRBV5-1 to TRBJ2-3; D gene unclear. V lost 0 bases, J lost 2 bases, and 1 base lay in between. Germline CDR1 is SGHRS and CDR2 is YFSETQ. This CDR3 spans 12 amino acids. The CDR3 protein is CASSLDTDTQYF. CDR3 DNA sequence: TGCGCCAGCAGCTTGGACACAGATACGCAGTATTTT.

The genes are TRBV29-1 and TRBJ2-2, with TRBD2 matching over 8 bases. The germline gives CDR1 SQVTM, CDR2 ANQGSEA. The CDR3 extends over 15 amino acids. V was pared by 6 bases and J by 2 bases, with 8 bases of the junction left unmatched. As DNA, the CDR3 is TGCAGCGTGCTAGCGGGTTACCCTAACACCGGGGAGCTGTTTTTT. It encodes CSVLAGYPNTGELFF.

The rearrangement joins TRBV2 to TRBJ2-7; 9 bases agree with TRBD1. The CDR3 consists of 15 residues. J was trimmed by 0 bases and V by 6 bases; bases with no gene match: 6. CDR1 is SNHLY, CDR2 FYNNEI, per germline. Here the CDR3 reads CASRGQGPHSYEQYF. The CDR3 coding sequence is TGTGCCAGCAGAGGACAGGGGCCTCACTCCTACGAGCAGTACTTC.

The chain carries TRBV10-3 and TRBJ1-4; D ambiguous. With 3 bases removed from V and 13 bases from J, the gap between germline ends came to 6 bases. The CDR3 is made up of 10 amino acids. Looked up from germline, CDR1 is ENHRY and CDR2 is SYGVKD. The CDR3 sequence: CAISDRRLFF. In DNA form, the CDR3 reads TGTGCCATCAGTGATCGAAGACTGTTTTTT.

This clonotype appeared a few times. This chain connects TRBV12-3 or TRBV12-4 to TRBJ2-4; no reliable D call. V lost 1 base and J 7 bases, leaving 11 bases between the germline ends. The CDR3 runs 14 residues. This CDR3 reads CASSLGLASNIQYF. For the CDR3, the DNA is TGTGCCAGCAGTTTAGGGTTAGCATCGAACATTCAGTACTTC.

The V gene is TRBV4-1, the J gene TRBJ1-2; no reliable D call. Trimming cost V 0 bases and J 8 bases, with 10 bases left between them. This CDR3 is built from 13 residues. In germline, CDR1 is MGHRA, CDR2 YSYEKL. DNA for the CDR3: TGCGCCAGCAGCCAAGACGGGTTGGAAGGCTACACCTTC. Protein: CASSQDGLEGYTF.

This clonotype was observed a few times. This chain uses TRBV7-9 with TRBJ2-7, with 8 bases fitting TRBD1. Germline V gene sequence: CDR1 SEHNR, CDR2 FQNEAQ (reference sequence). After removal of 5 bases from V and 6 bases from J, the junction contained 12 bases not matched to a gene. The CDR3 length is 15 residues. The CDR3 sequence: CASSLRTGFLGEQYF. In DNA form, the CDR3 reads TGTGCCAGCAGCCTCCGGACAGGGTTCCTTGGCGAGCAGTACTTC.

This clonotype has a handful of counts. The rearrangement joins TRBV21-1 to TRBJ2-7; whether TRBD1, the table's D call, matches the DNA was not checked. TRBV21-1 is assigned pseudogene status. The CDR3 is 18 amino acids. CDR3 in amino acids: CASSNPSRDPELVYEQYF. DNA of the CDR3: TGTGCCAGCAGCAATCCCAGCCGGGACCCCGAGTTAGTTTACGAGCAGTACTTC.

The rearrangement links TRBV18 to TRBJ1-1; D is perhaps TRBD1 (5 bases). In germline, CDR1 is KGHSH, CDR2 LQKENI. The CDR3 consists of 12 residues. V gave up 1 base and J gave up 9 bases, with 9 bases separating them. CDR3: CASSPRDLQAFF. CDR3 sequence (DNA): TGTGCCAGCTCACCACGGGACCTGCAAGCTTTCTTT.

This clonotype was counted only a few times. This chain connects TRBV7-3 to TRBJ2-6, with D possibly matching TRBD2 (5 bases). Germline V CDR1 and CDR2: SGHTA, FQGTGA. Trimming shortened V by 5 bases and J by 14 bases, and 22 bases separated the two germline ends. The CDR3 sequence is 15 residues long. Here the CDR3 reads CASSPLRGHRAFLTF. DNA of the CDR3: TGTGCCAGCAGCCCTCTCAGAGGGCACAGAGCATTCCTGACTTTC. The whole variable domain, filled in from reference TRBV7-3 and TRBJ2-6, reads GAGVSQTPSNKVTEKGKYVELRCDPISGHTALYWYRQSLGQGPEFLIYFQGTGAADDSGLPNDRFFAVRPEGSVSTLKIQRTERGDSAVYLCASSPLRGHRAFLTFGAGSRLTVL.

The V call is TRBV29-1, the J call TRBJ2-3; D is ambiguous. Germline V gene lookup returns CDR1 SQVTM and CDR2 ANQGSEA. The V gene lost 4 bases and the J gene lost 2 bases, with 7 bases spanning the gap. This CDR3 has 12 residues. This CDR3 reads CSVVGITDTQYF. The CDR3, as DNA: TGCAGCGTTGTAGGGATCACAGATACGCAGTATTTT.

The table lists this clonotype with a count of one. This sequence joins TRBV10-2 and TRBJ2-1, with unresolved D. CDR3 length: 15 amino acids. Germline lookup yields CDR1 WSHSY and CDR2 SAAADI. V lost 2 bases, J lost 4 bases, and 12 bases lay in between. CDR3 amino acids: CASSEDRTEYNEQFF. DNA of the CDR3: TGCGCCAGCAGTGAGGACCGGACGGAGTACAATGAGCAGTTCTTC.

This clonotype was observed once. The gene calls are TRBV5-1 and TRBJ2-1, with D unresolved. Trimming removed 7 bases at V and 6 bases at J, with 20 bases between. Per the germline V gene, CDR1 is SGHRS and CDR2 is YFSETQ. The CDR3 length is 15 residues. CDR3 in DNA: TGCGCCAGCGGATCGACCTTCCCGACCTCCAATGAGCAGTTCTTC. Its protein product is CASGSTFPTSNEQFF.

This clonotype has a handful of counts. A read error may account for a junction end that differs from germline. The V gene is TRBV5-1, the J gene TRBJ2-7; 9 nucleotides match TRBD1. The CDR3 runs 12 residues. CDR1 SGHRS and CDR2 YFSETQ come from the germline V gene. CDR3 loop: CASSPTPGTGTF. CDR3 nucleotides: TGCGCCAGCAGCCCAACCCCCGGGACAGGGACCTTC.

The chain uses TRBV30 and TRBJ1-5, with D unclear. Germline CDR1 reads GTSNPN; CDR2 reads SVGIG (reference sequence). V gave up 1 base and J gave up 4 bases, with 8 bases separating them. The CDR3 contains 13 residues. The CDR3 protein is CAWSARGNQPQHF. The CDR3 DNA is TGTGCCTGGAGTGCCCGAGGTAATCAGCCCCAGCATTTT.

The table lists this clonotype with a few counts. No DNA is shown, since the ends of the CDR3 on it are uncertain; the CDR3 is the one TCRdb lists. The chain joins TRBV19 to TRBJ2-1; the DNA was not used to check the table's D call, TRBD2. The CDR3 totals 19 residues, both ends included. Germline V gene sequence: CDR1 LNHDA, CDR2 SQIVND (reference sequence). CDR3 region: CASSILAHPTAKQRDEQFF.

The J gene is TRBJ2-6, the V gene TRBV4-1; tentative D call: TRBD1 (6 bases). Deletions cut 0 bases from V and 0 bases from J, with 21 bases between. The CDR3 contains 21 residues. Germline V gene lookup returns CDR1 MGHRA and CDR2 YSYEKL. The CDR3 region is CASSQDHHEQGHSSGANVLTF. CDR3 nucleotides: TGCGCCAGCAGCCAAGACCACCATGAACAGGGCCATTCCTCTGGGGCCAACGTCCTGACTTTC.

The chain uses TRBV5-1 and TRBJ2-1; 8 nucleotides agree with TRBD1. Germline V gives CDR1 SGHRS, CDR2 YFSETQ. After removal of 5 bases from V and 0 bases from J, the junction contained 10 bases not matched to a gene. The CDR3 has 17 amino acids. Written as DNA, the CDR3 is TGCGCCAGCAGTCCGGGACAGGCGTTATCCTCCTACAATGAGCAGTTCTTC. This codes for CASSPGQALSSYNEQFF. Drawing the rest from reference TRBV5-1 and TRBJ2-1, the complete variable domain is KAGVTQTPRYLIKTRGQQVTLSCSPISGHRSVSWYQQTPGQGLQFLFEYFSETQRNKGNFPGRFSGRQFSNSRSEMNVSTLELGDSALYLCASSPGQALSSYNEQFFGPGTRLTVL.

The V gene is TRBV5-1, the J gene TRBJ2-1; weak D call: TRBD2 (5 bases). From germline, CDR1 is SGHRS and CDR2 YFSETQ. The CDR3 is made up of 13 amino acids. V was trimmed by 2 bases and J by 9 bases, leaving 12 bases between them. The CDR3 loop reads CASSFLEGGEQFF. CDR3 coding DNA: TGCGCCAGCAGCTTTTTAGAAGGAGGTGAGCAGTTCTTC.

In its sample, this clonotype was seen a few times. The gene calls are TRBV4-2 and TRBJ2-7, with D perhaps TRBD2 (6 bases). Germline CDR1 reads LGHNA; CDR2 reads YNFKEQ. V dropped 0 bases and J dropped 3 bases, with 12 bases sitting between them. The CDR3 consists of 15 residues. The CDR3 loop reads CASSQEGGRLYEQYF. DNA for the CDR3: TGTGCCAGCAGCCAAGAAGGAGGGAGGCTCTACGAGCAGTACTTC.

The rearrangement links TRBV24-1 to TRBJ2-5; D is unresolved. The CDR3 runs to 14 residues. V gave up 3 bases and J gave up 0 bases, with 7 bases separating them. CDR1 is KGHDR, CDR2 SFDVKD, per germline. This CDR3 reads CATSDGRYQETQYF. CDR3 coding DNA: TGTGCCACCAGTGATGGACGGTACCAAGAGACCCAGTACTTC.

This clonotype was counted only a few times. V is TRBV20-1 and J is TRBJ2-1; 12 nucleotides match TRBD2. The CDR3 length is 16 residues. After removal of 5 bases from V and 6 bases from J, the junction contained 11 bases not matched to a gene. Germline V lookup: CDR1 DFQATT, CDR2 SNEGSKA (reference sequence). The CDR3 DNA is TGCAGTGCTCCCCTCCGGACTAGCGGGGCCCCCAATGAGCAGTTCTTC. Encoded protein: CSAPLRTSGAPNEQFF.

The V call is TRBV10-3, the J call TRBJ2-1, with 9 nucleotides matching TRBD1. The CDR3 totals 15 residues. The germline gives CDR1 ENHRY, CDR2 SYGVKD. J gave up 2 bases and V 7 bases, and 6 bases lay outside the gene matches. CDR3 coding DNA: TGTGCCATCAAGGAAGGGACAGGGACCTACAATGAGCAGTTCTTC. It encodes CAIKEGTGTYNEQFF.

The rearrangement joins TRBV5-5 to TRBJ2-7; 12 bases match TRBD2. V gave up 4 bases and J gave up 2 bases; unmatched junction bases: 4. Germline assignment: CDR1 SGHKS and CDR2 YYEKEE (reference sequence). The CDR3 has 15 amino acids. The CDR3 loop reads CASSRTSGEPYEQYF. CDR3 nucleotide sequence: TGTGCCAGCAGCAGGACTAGCGGGGAACCCTACGAGCAGTACTTC.

In this sample, this clonotype turned up a few times. For the CDR3, the DNA is TGCGCCAGCACCCGCGGGACTAGCGGGACTAGGGAGCAGTACTTC. Translation: CASTRGTSGTREQYF. The V and J genes are TRBV5-1 and TRBJ2-7; 13 bases match TRBD2. The CDR3 contains 15 residues. Germline lookup yields CDR1 SGHRS and CDR2 YFSETQ. Trimming removed 6 bases from V and 7 bases from J; junction bases left unmatched: 10.

CDR3 sequence: CGPGGDSRGVETQYF. The CDR3 DNA reads as TGCGGCCCGGGAGGGGATAGCAGGGGCGTTGAGACCCAGTACTTC. V gene TRBV20-1 combines with J gene TRBJ2-5; 8 bases line up with TRBD2. In germline, CDR1 is DFQATT, CDR2 SNEGSKA (reference sequence). The CDR3 sequence is 15 residues long.

This chain connects TRBV24-1 to TRBJ1-6, with TRBD1 matching over 7 bases. Per the germline V gene, CDR1 is KGHDR and CDR2 is SFDVKD. The CDR3 contains 12 residues. Unmatched junction bases numbered 2, after V lost 10 bases and J lost 6 bases. The chain's CDR3 is CATDRINSPLHF. The CDR3 DNA reads TGTGCCACGGACAGGATTAATTCACCCCTCCACTTT.

This rearrangement joins TRBV7-9 to TRBJ1-2; possibly TRBD1 for D (5 bases). The germline V gene encodes CDR1 SEHNR and CDR2 FQNEAQ (reference sequence). Trimming shortened V by 3 bases and J by 8 bases, and 7 bases separated the two germline ends. This CDR3 is 11 amino acids long. CDR3 sequence: CASSFRDGYTF. The CDR3 DNA follows: TGTGCCAGCAGCTTCCGGGACGGCTACACCTTC.